These 7 T cell receptor beta chains came from one sample sequenced in a study of blood T cell repertoires in COVID-19. Method: immunoSEQ multiplex PCR; TCRdb's copy keeps in-frame clones and lacks some. The table includes around 180,000 clones, around 88% detected once. The sample taken for sequencing was peripheral blood. These receptors all stem from a woman aged 25 to 45 with acute or convalescent COVID-19.

The V and J genes are TRBV5-1 and TRBJ1-1; D might be TRBD1 (6 bases). Germline CDR1 is SGHRS and CDR2 is YFSETQ. The CDR3 is 14 amino acids. Trimming shortened V by 1 base and J by 5 bases, and 12 bases separated the two germline ends. DNA of the CDR3: TGCGCCAGCAGCTTGCGGCAGGGGTTAACTGAAGCTTTCTTT. Translation gives CASSLRQGLTEAFF.

This rearrangement joins TRBV20-1 to TRBJ2-1; D call uncertain. The V gene lost 7 bases and the J gene lost 2 bases, with 6 bases spanning the gap. Per the germline V gene, CDR1 is DFQATT and CDR2 is SNEGSKA (reference sequence). The CDR3 is made up of 11 amino acids. CDR3 residues: CSVKTYNEQFF. The CDR3 coding sequence is TGCAGTGTAAAAACCTACAATGAGCAGTTCTTC.

The rearrangement joins TRBV7-2 to TRBJ2-1; 8 bases fit TRBD1. The CDR3 is 15 amino acids. The junction had 7 bases not matched to a gene; V was cut back by 4 bases and J by 5 bases. Per germline, CDR1 SGHTA and CDR2 FQGNSA. CDR3 coding DNA: TGTGCCAGCAGCTCCCGGACAGGGAGGCACAATGAGCAGTTCTTC. Translation: CASSSRTGRHNEQFF. The full variable domain, its missing parts supplied by reference TRBV7-2 and TRBJ2-1, is GAGVSQSPSNKVTEKGKDVELRCDPISGHTALYWYRQSLGQGLEFLIYFQGNSAPDKSGLPSDRFSAERTGGSVSTLTIQRTQQEDSAVYLCASSSRTGRHNEQFFGPGTRLTVL.

The chain combines TRBV6-6 with TRBJ2-5; possible D gene TRBD1, 5 bases. V was clipped by 8 bases and J by 5 bases, with 6 bases between them. Germline V CDR1 and CDR2: MNHNY, SVGAGI (reference sequence). CDR3 length: 10 residues. CDR3 bases: TGTGCCAGCGGGGCGGAGACCCAGTACTTC. This gives the protein CASGAETQYF.

The V and J genes are TRBV18 and TRBJ2-1, with D possibly matching TRBD2 (6 bases). Germline V gene data show CDR1 as KGHSH and CDR2 as LQKENI. The CDR3 has 15 amino acids. Trimming took 3 bases from V and 7 from J, leaving 16 bases between them. The CDR3 region has the DNA TGTGCCAGCTCACCGGGCGGGGCTGGTCGTAATGAGCAGTTCTTC. Protein sequence: CASSPGGAGRNEQFF.

The V call is TRBV11-2, the J call TRBJ1-1, with D maybe TRBD1 (5 bases). V shed 5 bases and J shed 1 base, with 20 bases lying between them. The length of the CDR3 is 17 residues. Germline CDR1 reads SGHAT; CDR2 reads FQNNGV. CDR3 nucleotide sequence: TGTGCCAGCAGCCCAAACCTGGGCAGGGCTAGGAACACTGAAGCTTTCTTT. It translates to CASSPNLGRARNTEAFF.

The V call is TRBV11-2, the J call TRBJ1-2; 10 bases are a match to TRBD1. CDR1 is SGHAT, CDR2 FQNNGV, per germline. Losses at the gene ends were 4 bases for V and 5 bases for J; bases not matched to a gene: 10. The CDR3 consists of 16 residues. CDR3 region: CASSSRDRGSRYGYTF. CDR3 bases: TGTGCCAGCAGCTCCCGGGACAGGGGATCTCGGTATGGCTACACCTTC.